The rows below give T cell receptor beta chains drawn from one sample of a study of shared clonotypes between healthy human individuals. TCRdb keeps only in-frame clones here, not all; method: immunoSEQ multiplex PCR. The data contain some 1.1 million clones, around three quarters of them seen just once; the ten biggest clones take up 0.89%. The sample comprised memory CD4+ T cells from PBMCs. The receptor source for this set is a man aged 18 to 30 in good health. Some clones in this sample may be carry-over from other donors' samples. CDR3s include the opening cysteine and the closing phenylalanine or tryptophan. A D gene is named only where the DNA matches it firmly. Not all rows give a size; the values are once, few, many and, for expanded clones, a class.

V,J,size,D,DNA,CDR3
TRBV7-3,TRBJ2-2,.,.,TGTGCCAGCAGCTCACAACCGGGGGAAGTCACCGGGGAGCTGTTTTTT,CASSSQPGEVTGELFF
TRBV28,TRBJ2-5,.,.,TGTGCCAGCTCCCCGGGAGTGTCGCTGACCGGAGAGACCCAGTACTTC,CASSPGVSLTGETQYF
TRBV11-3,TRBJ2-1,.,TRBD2,TGTGCCAGCAGCTTAGGCGCTAGCGGGAGGTTGGGCAATGAGCAGTTCTTC,CASSLGASGRLGNEQFF
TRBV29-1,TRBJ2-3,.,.,TGCAGCGTTGACCCCCAAGCAGGGGCAGATACGCAGTATTTT,CSVDPQAGADTQYF
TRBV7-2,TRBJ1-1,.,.,TGTGCCAGCAGCTTAGCCCCCCGGACAGACCCCTTATACATGAACACTGAAGCTTTCTTT,CASSLAPRTDPLYMNTEAFF
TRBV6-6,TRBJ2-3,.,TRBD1,TGTGCCAGCAGTTACGGGACAGGGGGCACAGATACGCAGTATTTT,CASSYGTGGTDTQYF
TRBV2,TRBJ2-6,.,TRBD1,TGTGCCAGCAGCCCTGACAGGGCTGGGGCCAACGTCCTGACTTTC,CASSPDRAGANVLTF
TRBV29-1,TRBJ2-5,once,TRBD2,TGCAGCGTTGGCGCTAGCGGGAGTCAAGAGACCCAGTACTTC,CSVGASGSQETQYF
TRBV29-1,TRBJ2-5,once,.,TGCAGCGTTGGTGCAGACCAAGAGACCCAGTACTTC,CSVGADQETQYF
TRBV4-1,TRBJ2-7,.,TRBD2,TGCGCCAGCAGCCAAGTACCCCGGGGAGGGAGGACTAGCGGGATCTACGAGCAGTACTTC,CASSQVPRGGRTSGIYEQYF
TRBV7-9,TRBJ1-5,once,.,TGTGCCAGCAGCTCTCACAGGGAAAGTGGCAATCAGCCCCAGCATTTT,CASSSHRESGNQPQHF
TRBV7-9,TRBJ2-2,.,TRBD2,TGTGCCAGCAGAGGGACTAGTGTCGGGGAGCTGTTTTTT,CASRGTSVGELFF
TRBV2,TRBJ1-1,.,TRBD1,TGTGCCAGCAGAGCGACAGGGGCGAACACTGAAGCTTTCTTT,CASRATGANTEAFF
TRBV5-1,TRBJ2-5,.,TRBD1,TGCGCCAGCAGCTTGGCGGGACAGGGGGGCCAAGAGACCCAGTACTTC,CASSLAGQGGQETQYF
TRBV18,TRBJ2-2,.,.,TGTGCCAGCTCACCACAGGTGATCGGGGAGCTGTTTTTT,CASSPQVIGELFF
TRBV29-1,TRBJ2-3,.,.,TGCAGCGTTGCGGGACCCACGGATACGCAGTATTTT,CSVAGPTDTQYF
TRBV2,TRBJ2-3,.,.,TGTGCCAGCACTGAATTCTTAGAGTTAACGCAGTATTTT,CASTEFLELTQYF
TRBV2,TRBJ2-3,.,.,TGTGCCAGCAGTGTGGGGGCCCTAGCGAGACCGAATACGCAGTATTTT,CASSVGALARPNTQYF
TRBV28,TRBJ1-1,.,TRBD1,TGTGCCAGCAGTTTATGGGGGACAGGGTGGGAATCGGACACTGAAGCTTTCTTT,CASSLWGTGWESDTEAFF
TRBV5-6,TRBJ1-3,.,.,TGTGCCAGCAGCTTAGGCCTGCTGAGCTCTGGAAACACCATATATTTT,CASSLGLLSSGNTIYF
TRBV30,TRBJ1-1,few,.,TGTGCCTCGGGGGGGAACACTGAAGCTTTCTTT,CASGGNTEAFF
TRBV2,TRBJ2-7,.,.,TGTGCCAGCAATAAAGGACAGTACTACGAGCAGTACTTC,CASNKGQYYEQYF
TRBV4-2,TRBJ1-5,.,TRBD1,TGTGCCAGCAGCCAAGCGGGACAGGGGGTAGAGCCCCAGCATTTT,CASSQAGQGVEPQHF
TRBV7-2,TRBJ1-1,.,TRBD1,TGTGCCAGCAGCCCATACAGGGGGCGCGGGACTGAAGCTTTCTTT,CASSPYRGRGTEAFF
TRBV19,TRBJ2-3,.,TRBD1,TGTGCCAGTACCGGAGACAGGGCGGGTGACTCCGTCTACACAGATACGCAGTATTTT,CASTGDRAGDSVYTDTQYF
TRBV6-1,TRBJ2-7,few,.,TGTGCCAGCAATTATGGAGGCTATTCCTACGAGCAGTACTTC,CASNYGGYSYEQYF
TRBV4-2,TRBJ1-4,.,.,TGTGCCAGCAGCCTAAAGAAGGCCCCCGCGGCGGGAGAAAAACTGTTTTTT,CASSLKKAPAAGEKLFF
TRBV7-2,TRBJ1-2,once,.,TGTGCCAGCAGCTTTCGGGAGTCCTATGGCTACACCTTC,CASSFRESYGYTF